The present entry profiles one T cell receptor beta chain with its context. This clone has only one observation. What this receptor recognizes is not known. Nothing much larger sits one base from this clone, and base qualities are not available. After removal of 6 bases from V and 2 bases from J, the junction retains 10 bases not matched to a gene. Counted from cysteine to phenylalanine, this CDR3 has 17 amino acids. Only CDR3 DNA is held: 51 bases, read in frame from base 1. As encoded in the germline V gene (reference sequence), CDR1 is LNHDA while CDR2 is SQIVND. One collaborating source in Seattle enrolled patients during active infection and followed them longitudinally through the course of disease. The collaborating institutions used their own protocols to collect whole blood in K2EDTA tubes. For TCRbeta analysis, collaborators shipped samples in one of three forms: frozen whole blood, isolated PBMCs, or DNA extracted from either of those sample types.

This record comes from a study of blood T cell repertoires in COVID-19 (TCRdb year 2020). For context, the study as a whole: The collaborator samples originated in the United States, Italy and Spain and spanned the acute and convalescent phases of COVID-19. The prospective study material was composed of cDNA or gDNA derived from T cells, B-cell-depleted T cells, or PBMCs. Subjects who had been exposed to COVID-19, were actively infected with it, or had recovered from it provided the deeply sampled blood TCRbeta repertoires that made up the dataset. The repertoires were released in a freely available public database intended as a resource for research on the immune response to SARS-CoV-2. Samples came from the ongoing ImmuneRACE study (first 160 participants) plus 1,254 subjects from 6 global collaborators. Nearly every sample came with metadata listing a de-identified subject ID, COVID-19 status, age in years and sex. HLA class I and class II types, where available, came from metadata supplied by the sample provider rather than from assay-based typing. Beyond this particular receptor, the publication reports: Clinical and demographic metadata were provided uncurated, with the amount varying by source and participant.

The immunoSEQ Assay, a bias-controlled multiplex PCR, was used to amplify TCRbeta CDR3 regions from genomic DNA. The original methods were these. The number of nucleated cells in each sample was estimated by amplification of reference gene primers within the assay. To quantify the absolute abundance of each unique TCRbeta CDR3 rearrangement, sequence reads were collapsed and filtered. Productive Simpson clonality was computed per sample as the square root of Simpson's diversity index over productive rearrangements. TCRdb holds this immuneACCESS table with in-frame rearrangements only. Some clones are missing; in checked studies, unresolved V genes explain under half, and the rest has no known cause. D and trimming were read from the DNA, whereas the V and J calls and clone size are those reported in that table. A total of almost 25,000 clones appear in this sample, approximately 78% of them only once. About 2.6% of the sample comes from the top ten.

The V gene is TRBV19 and the J gene is TRBJ2-1; TRBD2 aligns with 10 central bases. Sequenced sample: peripheral blood. This clonotype originated in a woman between 65 and 79 years old with COVID-19, enrolled during active disease. The nucleotide sequence is given as TGTGCCAGTAGCCCCAGGGCGCTAGCGGGGGCCTACAATGAGCAGTTCTTC. Its product reads: CASSPRALAGAYNEQFF. The entire variable domain, with the stretches around the CDR3 drawn from the reference TRBV19 and TRBJ2-1 proteins, is DGGITQSPKYLFRKEGQNVTLSCEQNLNHDAMYWYRQDPGQGLRLIYYSQIVNDFQKGDIAEGYSVSREKKESFPLTVTSAQKNPTAFYLCASSPRALAGAYNEQFFGPGTRLTVL.